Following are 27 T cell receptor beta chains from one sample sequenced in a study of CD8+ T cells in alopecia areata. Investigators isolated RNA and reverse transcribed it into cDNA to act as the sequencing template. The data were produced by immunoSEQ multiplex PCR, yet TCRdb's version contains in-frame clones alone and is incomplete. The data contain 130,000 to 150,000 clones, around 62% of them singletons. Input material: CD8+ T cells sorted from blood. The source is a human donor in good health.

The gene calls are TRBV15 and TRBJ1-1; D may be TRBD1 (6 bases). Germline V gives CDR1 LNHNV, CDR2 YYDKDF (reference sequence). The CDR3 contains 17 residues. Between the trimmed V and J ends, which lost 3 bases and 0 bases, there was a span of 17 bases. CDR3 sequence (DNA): TGTGCCACCAGCAGTGCGGACAGCCTTTATTTGAACACTGAAGCTTTCTTT. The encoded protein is CATSSADSLYLNTEAFF.

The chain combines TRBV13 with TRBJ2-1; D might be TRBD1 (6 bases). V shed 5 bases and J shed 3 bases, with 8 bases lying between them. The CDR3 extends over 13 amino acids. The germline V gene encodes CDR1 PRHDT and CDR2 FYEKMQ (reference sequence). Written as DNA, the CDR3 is TGTGCCAGCAGCCCCAGGGGCTACAATGAGCAGTTCTTC. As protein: CASSPRGYNEQFF. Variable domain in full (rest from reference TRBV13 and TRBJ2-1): AAGVIQSPRHLIKEKRETATLKCYPIPRHDTVYWYQQGPGQDPQFLISFYEKMQSDKGSIPDRFSAQQFSDYHSELNMSSLELGDSALYFCASSPRGYNEQFFGPGTRLTVL.

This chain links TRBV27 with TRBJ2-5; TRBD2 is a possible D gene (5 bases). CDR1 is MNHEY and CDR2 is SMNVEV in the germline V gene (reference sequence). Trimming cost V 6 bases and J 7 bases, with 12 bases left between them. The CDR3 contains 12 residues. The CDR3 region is CASSTGGATQYF. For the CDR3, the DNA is TGTGCCAGCAGCACCGGAGGAGCGACCCAGTACTTC.

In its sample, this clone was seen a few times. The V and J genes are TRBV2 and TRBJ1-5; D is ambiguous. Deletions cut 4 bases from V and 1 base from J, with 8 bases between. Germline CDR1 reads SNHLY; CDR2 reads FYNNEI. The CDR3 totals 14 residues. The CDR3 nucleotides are TGTGCCAGCAGTGGGGTGGGAAGCAATCAGCCCCAGCATTTT. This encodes CASSGVGSNQPQHF.

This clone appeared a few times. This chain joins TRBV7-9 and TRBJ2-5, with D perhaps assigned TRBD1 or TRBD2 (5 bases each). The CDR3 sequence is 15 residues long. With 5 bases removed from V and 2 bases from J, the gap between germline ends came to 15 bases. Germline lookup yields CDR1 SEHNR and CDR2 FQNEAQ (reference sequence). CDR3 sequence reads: CASSHGDVEQETQYF. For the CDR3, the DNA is TGTGCCAGCAGCCACGGGGACGTCGAACAAGAGACCCAGTACTTC.

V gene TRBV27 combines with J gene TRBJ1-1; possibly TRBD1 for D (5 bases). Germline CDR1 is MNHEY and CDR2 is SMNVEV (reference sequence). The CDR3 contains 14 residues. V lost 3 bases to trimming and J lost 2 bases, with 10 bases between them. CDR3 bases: TGTGCCAGCAGTTTTCTGGGGGTTAACACTGAAGCTTTCTTT. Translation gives CASSFLGVNTEAFF.

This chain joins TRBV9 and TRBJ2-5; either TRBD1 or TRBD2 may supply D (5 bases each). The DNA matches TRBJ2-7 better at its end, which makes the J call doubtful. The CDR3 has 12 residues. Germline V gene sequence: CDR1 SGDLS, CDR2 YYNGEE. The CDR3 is CASSQRGGEQYF. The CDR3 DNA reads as TGTGCCAGCAGCCAGAGGGGTGGCGAGCAGTACTTC.

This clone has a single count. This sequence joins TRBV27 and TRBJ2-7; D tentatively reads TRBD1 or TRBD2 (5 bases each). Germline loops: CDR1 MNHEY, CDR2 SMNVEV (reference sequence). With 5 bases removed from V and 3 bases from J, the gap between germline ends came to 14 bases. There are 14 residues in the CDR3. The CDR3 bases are TGTGCCAGCAGTCTCCGGGACGGAGTCTACGAGCAGTACTTC. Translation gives CASSLRDGVYEQYF.

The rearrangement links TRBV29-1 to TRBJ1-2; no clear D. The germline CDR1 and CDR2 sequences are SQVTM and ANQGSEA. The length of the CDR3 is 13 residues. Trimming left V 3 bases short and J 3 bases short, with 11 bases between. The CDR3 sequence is CSVERQFDYGYTF. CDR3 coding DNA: TGCAGCGTTGAGAGGCAGTTCGACTATGGCTACACCTTC.

CDR3 protein: CASSQRGGTDTDTQYF. The CDR3 nucleotides are TGTGCCAGCAGCCAGCGCGGGGGCACCGACACAGATACGCAGTATTTT. The chain carries TRBV5-4 and TRBJ2-3, with a possible D match to TRBD2 (7 bases). The CDR3 is 16 residues long. Trimming pared 4 bases from V and 2 bases from J, leaving 17 bases between. Germline V gene data show CDR1 as SGHNT and CDR2 as YYREEE (reference sequence). The variable domain in full, with the rest retrieved from reference TRBV5-4 and TRBJ2-3, is ETGVTQSPTHLIKTRGQQVTLRCSSQSGHNTVSWYQQALGQGPQFIFQYYREEENGRGNFPPRFSGLQFPNYSSELNVNALELDDSALYLCASSQRGGTDTDTQYFGPGTRLTVL.

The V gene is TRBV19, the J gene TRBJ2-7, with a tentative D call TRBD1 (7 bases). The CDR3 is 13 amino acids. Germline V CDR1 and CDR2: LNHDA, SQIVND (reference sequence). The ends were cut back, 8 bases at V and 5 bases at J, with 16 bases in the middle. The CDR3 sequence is CASAQGGLDEQYF. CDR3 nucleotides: TGTGCCAGTGCCCAGGGGGGCTTGGACGAGCAGTACTTC.

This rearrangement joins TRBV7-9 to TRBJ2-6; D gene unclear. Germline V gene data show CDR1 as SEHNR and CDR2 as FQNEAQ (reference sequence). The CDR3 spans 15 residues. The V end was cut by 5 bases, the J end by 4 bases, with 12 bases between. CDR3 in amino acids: CASSQDPTGANVLTF. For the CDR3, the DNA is TGTGCCAGCAGCCAAGACCCCACCGGGGCCAACGTCCTGACTTTC.

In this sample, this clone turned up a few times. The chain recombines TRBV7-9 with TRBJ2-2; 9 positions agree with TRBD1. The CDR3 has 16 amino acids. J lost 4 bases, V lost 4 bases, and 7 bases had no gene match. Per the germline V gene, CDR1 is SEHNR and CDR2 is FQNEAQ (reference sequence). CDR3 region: CASSSPGQGRTGELFF. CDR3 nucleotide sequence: TGTGCCAGCAGCTCCCCGGGACAGGGTCGCACCGGGGAGCTGTTTTTT.

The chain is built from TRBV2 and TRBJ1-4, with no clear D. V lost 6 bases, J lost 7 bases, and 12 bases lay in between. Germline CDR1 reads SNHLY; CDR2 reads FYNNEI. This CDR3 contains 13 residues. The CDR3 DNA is TGTGCCAGCAGAGAATGGACCCTTGAAAAACTGTTTTTT. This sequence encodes CASREWTLEKLFF.

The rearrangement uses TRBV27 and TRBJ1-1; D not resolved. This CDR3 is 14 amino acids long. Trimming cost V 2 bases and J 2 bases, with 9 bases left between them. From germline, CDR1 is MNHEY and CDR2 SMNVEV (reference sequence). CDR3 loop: CASSLTRGNTEAFF. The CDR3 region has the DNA TGTGCCAGCAGTTTAACTCGGGGTAACACTGAAGCTTTCTTT.

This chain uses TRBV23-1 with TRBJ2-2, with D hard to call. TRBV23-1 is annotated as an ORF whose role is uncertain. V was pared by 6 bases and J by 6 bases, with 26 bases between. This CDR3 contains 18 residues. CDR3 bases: TGCGCCAGCAGCCAACAGAGGTTCCGACAAGACTGGTCCGGGGAGCTGTTTTTT. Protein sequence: CASSQQRFRQDWSGELFF.

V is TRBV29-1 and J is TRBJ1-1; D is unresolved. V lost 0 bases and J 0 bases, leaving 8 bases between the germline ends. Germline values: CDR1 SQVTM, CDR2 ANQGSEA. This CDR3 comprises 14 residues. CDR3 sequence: CSVEDRQMNTEAFF. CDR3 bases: TGCAGCGTTGAAGACCGGCAGATGAACACTGAAGCTTTCTTT.

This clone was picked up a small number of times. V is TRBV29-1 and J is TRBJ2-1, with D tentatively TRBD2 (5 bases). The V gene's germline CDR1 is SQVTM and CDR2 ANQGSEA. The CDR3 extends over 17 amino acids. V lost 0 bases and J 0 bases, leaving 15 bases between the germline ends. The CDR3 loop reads CSVEDHEGRSSYNEQFF. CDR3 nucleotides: TGCAGCGTTGAAGATCATGAGGGTAGGAGCTCCTACAATGAGCAGTTCTTC.

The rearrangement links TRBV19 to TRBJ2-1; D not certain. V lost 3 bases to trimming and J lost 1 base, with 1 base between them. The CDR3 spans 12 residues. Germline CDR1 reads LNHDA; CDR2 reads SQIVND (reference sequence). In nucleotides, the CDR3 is TGTGCCAGTAGTATGTCCTACAATGAGCAGTTCTTC. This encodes CASSMSYNEQFF.

The CDR3: CASNKLPGTEAFF. CDR3 in DNA: TGTGCCAGCAATAAACTACCCGGGACTGAAGCTTTCTTT. The chain links TRBV6-5 to TRBJ1-1; D remains ambiguous. CDR3 size: 13 residues. Germline loops: CDR1 MNHEY, CDR2 SVGAGI. Trimming removed 7 bases from V and 5 bases from J, with 14 bases in between.

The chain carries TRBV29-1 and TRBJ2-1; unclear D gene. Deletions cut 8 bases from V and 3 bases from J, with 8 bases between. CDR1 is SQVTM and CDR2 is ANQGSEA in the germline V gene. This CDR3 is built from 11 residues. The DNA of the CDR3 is TGCAGCCTCGTGCACTACAATGAGCAGTTCTTC. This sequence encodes CSLVHYNEQFF.

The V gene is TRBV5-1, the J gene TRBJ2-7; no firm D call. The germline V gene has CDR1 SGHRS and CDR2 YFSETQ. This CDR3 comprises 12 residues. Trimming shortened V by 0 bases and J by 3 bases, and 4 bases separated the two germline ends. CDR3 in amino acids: CASSLDNYEQYF. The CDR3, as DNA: TGCGCCAGCAGCTTGGACAACTACGAGCAGTACTTC.

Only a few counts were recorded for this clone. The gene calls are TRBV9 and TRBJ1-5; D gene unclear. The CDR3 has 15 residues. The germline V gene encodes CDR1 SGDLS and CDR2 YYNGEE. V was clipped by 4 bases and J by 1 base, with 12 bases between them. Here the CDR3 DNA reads TGTGCCAGCAGCCCAGCGGGTGGGAGCAATCAGCCCCAGCATTTT. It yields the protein CASSPAGGSNQPQHF.

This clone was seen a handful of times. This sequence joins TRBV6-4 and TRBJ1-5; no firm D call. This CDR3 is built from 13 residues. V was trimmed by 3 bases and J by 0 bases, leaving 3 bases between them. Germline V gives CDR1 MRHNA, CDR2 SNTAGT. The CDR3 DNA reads TGTGCCAGCAGTGAGAGTAGCAATCAGCCCCAGCATTTT. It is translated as CASSESSNQPQHF.

DNA of the CDR3: TGTGCCAGCAGCCGTGGGACAGGGAGGGATGGCTACACCTTC. Its translation: CASSRGTGRDGYTF. The chain recombines TRBV27 with TRBJ1-2, with 9 bases lining up with TRBD1. The CDR3 runs 14 residues. Germline V gene data show CDR1 as MNHEY and CDR2 as SMNVEV (reference sequence). Unmatched junction bases numbered 8, after V lost 6 bases and J lost 6 bases.

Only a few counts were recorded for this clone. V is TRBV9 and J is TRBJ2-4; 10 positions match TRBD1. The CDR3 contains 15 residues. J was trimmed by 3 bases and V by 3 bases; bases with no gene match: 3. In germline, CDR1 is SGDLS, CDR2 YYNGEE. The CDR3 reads CASSGQGARKNIQYF. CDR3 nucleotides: TGTGCCAGCAGCGGACAGGGGGCGCGCAAAAACATTCAGTACTTC.

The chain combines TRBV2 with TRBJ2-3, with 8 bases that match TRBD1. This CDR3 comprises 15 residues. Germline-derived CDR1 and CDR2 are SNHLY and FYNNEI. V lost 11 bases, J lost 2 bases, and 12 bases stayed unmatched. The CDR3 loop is CAGTTGVGSTDTQYF. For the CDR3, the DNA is TGTGCCGGAACGACAGGGGTGGGGTCCACAGATACGCAGTATTTT. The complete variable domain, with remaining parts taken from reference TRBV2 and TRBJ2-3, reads EPEVTQTPSHQVTQMGQEVILRCVPISNHLYFYWYRQILGQKVEFLVSFYNNEISEKSEIFDDQFSVERPDGSNFTLKIRSTKLEDSAMYFCAGTTGVGSTDTQYFGPGTRLTVL.